This T cell receptor (beta chain) stems from a study of blood T cells in healthy people across ages. Sample-barcoded 5' priming and a J-beta primer mix drove a second PCR of roughly 6 to 12 cycles. CDR3-containing paired-end reads numbering at least 2.5 million came from each sample. MiXCR was run by TCRdb on the 5' RACE reads, yielding one entry per CDR3 protein. The table includes 730,000 or so distinct CDR3 sequences, roughly two fifths detected once. The CDR3 length is 16 residues. Germline lookup yields CDR1 MDHEN and CDR2 SYDVKM. About this clonotype: One end of the junction varies from germline; a read error may be responsible.

This TCR derives from a woman aged 55-70 years in good health. Sequencing input: blood. This rearrangement joins TRBV28 to TRBJ1-2, with 10 bases lining up with TRBD1. The CDR3 region is CASSSPGGQGDYGHTF. The CDR3 coding sequence is TGTGCCAGCAGTTCGCCTGGAGGACAGGGGGACTATGGCCACACCTTC.